The 6 T cell receptor beta chains below were found in one sample sequenced in a study of blood T cell repertoires in COVID-19. Assay used: immunoSEQ multiplex PCR; TCRdb lists only in-frame clones, some missing. Of roughly 120,000 clones listed, about 85% are singletons. Specimen: peripheral blood. The receptors shown here come from a man aged 35 to 55 with acute or convalescent COVID-19.

The gene calls are TRBV10-3 and TRBJ1-2, with TRBD1 matching 7 bases. The CDR3 runs 14 residues. The junction had 12 bases not matched to a gene; V was cut back by 6 bases and J by 8 bases. Germline CDR1 reads ENHRY; CDR2 reads SYGVKD. The CDR3 protein is CAIRDDDRARGYTF. As DNA, the CDR3 is TGTGCCATCAGGGACGACGACAGGGCGCGGGGCTACACCTTC.

J is TRBJ2-1 and V is TRBV6-1; tentative D call: TRBD2 (5 bases). This CDR3 spans 14 amino acids. The germline gives CDR1 MNHNS, CDR2 SASEGT. V lost 1 base and J lost 5, with 9 bases in between. CDR3 sequence: CASSEGPGDNEQFF. CDR3 coding DNA: TGTGCCAGCAGTGAAGGACCCGGGGACAATGAGCAGTTCTTC.

V gene TRBV5-5 combines with J gene TRBJ1-1, with 8 bases identical to TRBD1. Per germline, CDR1 SGHKS and CDR2 YYEKEE (reference sequence). V lost 4 bases to trimming and J lost 0 bases; unmatched junction nucleotides: 8. The CDR3 extends over 16 amino acids. Written as DNA, the CDR3 is TGTGCCAGCAGCCCCGACAGGGGTACCATGAACACTGAAGCTTTCTTT. Translating it yields CASSPDRGTMNTEAFF.

The rearrangement links TRBV11-2 to TRBJ1-2; 8 bases fit TRBD1. After removal of 4 bases from V and 8 bases from J, the junction contained 12 bases not matched to a gene. The CDR3 length is 15 residues. From germline, CDR1 is SGHAT and CDR2 FQNNGV. The CDR3 bases are TGTGCCAGCAGCTCCGAGAGACAGGGGTACGGCGGCTACACCTTC. It is translated as CASSSERQGYGGYTF.

This clone was seen only once. The rearrangement uses TRBV2 and TRBJ1-4, with D unclear. Looked up from germline, CDR1 is SNHLY and CDR2 is FYNNEI. The ends were cut back, 0 bases at V and 5 bases at J, with 10 bases in the middle. The CDR3 extends over 15 amino acids. The CDR3 protein is CASSEARAENEKLFF. In nucleotides, the CDR3 is TGTGCCAGCAGTGAAGCGCGGGCAGAGAATGAAAAACTGTTTTTT.

The V call is TRBV30, the J call TRBJ1-2; D is ambiguous. The CDR3 sequence is 14 residues long. Germline-derived CDR1 and CDR2 are GTSNPN and SVGIG (reference sequence). V was clipped by 2 bases and J by 4 bases, with 14 bases between them. This chain's CDR3 is CAWSPSFRGYGYTF. CDR3 nucleotide sequence: TGTGCCTGGAGTCCCTCCTTTCGGGGCTATGGCTACACCTTC.